The T cell receptor (beta chain) described here comes from a study of cytomegalovirus exposure and HLA in healthy donors. Overall study results and limits: One cluster of highly shared sequence variants probably arose as a sequencing artifact. Researchers reportedly found TCR beta sequences accurately predicted most subjects' HLA-A and HLA-B alleles. The study put some 160 TCR beta chains on its list as cytomegalovirus-associated.

PCR amplification relied on 60 Vbeta primers (plus 13 Jbeta primers). The data were produced by immunoSEQ multiplex PCR, yet TCRdb's version contains in-frame clones alone and is incomplete. The sample lists under 250,000 clones; about 80% were seen once. The germline gives CDR1 SNHLY, CDR2 FYNNEI. The CDR3 is made up of 16 amino acids. The V end was cut by 2 bases, the J end by 1 base, with 14 bases between. Whereas donors were nominally healthy upon sampling, unrecorded immune exposures were probable. Note on this clone: Its cognate antigen is unknown.

The chain employs TRBV2 and TRBJ2-5; a possible D gene is TRBD1 (5 bases). Specimen: PBMCs. This TCR was sampled from a man aged 18 to 30 in good health and CMV-seronegative. The CDR3 nucleotides are TGTGCCAGCAGTGAATGGGGCGGCGGAAGCCAAGAGACCCAGTACTTC. It is translated as CASSEWGGGSQETQYF. The variable domain in full, with the rest retrieved from reference TRBV2 and TRBJ2-5, is EPEVTQTPSHQVTQMGQEVILRCVPISNHLYFYWYRQILGQKVEFLVSFYNNEISEKSEIFDDQFSVERPDGSNFTLKIRSTKLEDSAMYFCASSEWGGGSQETQYFGPGTRLLVL.